This paragraph reports one T cell receptor beta chain. Its cognate antigen is unknown. This entry belongs to a study of beta chain features in type 1 diabetes. Markers CD45RO/CCR7/CD25/CD127/CD95/CD27 served to sort CD4+ naive, central memory, regulatory and stem cell-like memory cells. Each population that was sorted was more than 98% pure. Sequencing targeted expressed TCRB transcripts, as all isolated RNA had been reverse transcribed. Stem cell-like memory T cell samples were sequenced, and they averaged about 1.01 million reads. Profiled with immunoSEQ multiplex PCR; TCRdb holds only in-frame clones, not every one. The table shows about 23,000 clones, with roughly 56% occurring only once. Findings of the study overall: The naive, central memory and Treg TCRB repertoires showed an apparent similarity that was greater among patients than among healthy donors. Type 1 diabetes patients had TCRB CDR3s that were shorter (moderately but significantly so) in all four CD4+ subsets.

The J segment lost 5 bases and the V segment lost 3 bases, leaving 10 bases of the junction unmatched. The CDR3 spans 16 residues. Germline CDR1 is LNHNV and CDR2 is YYDKDF (reference sequence). Sequences were obtained from stem cell memory CD4+ T cells from blood. The sequence was obtained from a man younger than 35 with type 1 diabetes. The chain is built from TRBV15 and TRBJ2-3, with 8 bases aligning to TRBD2. The CDR3 DNA follows: TGTGCCACCAGCAGGGCCGCGGGAGGCTCTGGAGATACGCAGTATTTT. Amino acids: CATSRAAGGSGDTQYF. Full variable domain (missing parts from reference TRBV15 and TRBJ2-3): DAMVIQNPRYQVTQFGKPVTLSCSQTLNHNVMYWYQQKSSQAPKLLFHYYDKDFNNEADTPDNFQSRRPNTSFCFLDIRSPGLGDTAMYLCATSRAAGGSGDTQYFGPGTRLTVL.